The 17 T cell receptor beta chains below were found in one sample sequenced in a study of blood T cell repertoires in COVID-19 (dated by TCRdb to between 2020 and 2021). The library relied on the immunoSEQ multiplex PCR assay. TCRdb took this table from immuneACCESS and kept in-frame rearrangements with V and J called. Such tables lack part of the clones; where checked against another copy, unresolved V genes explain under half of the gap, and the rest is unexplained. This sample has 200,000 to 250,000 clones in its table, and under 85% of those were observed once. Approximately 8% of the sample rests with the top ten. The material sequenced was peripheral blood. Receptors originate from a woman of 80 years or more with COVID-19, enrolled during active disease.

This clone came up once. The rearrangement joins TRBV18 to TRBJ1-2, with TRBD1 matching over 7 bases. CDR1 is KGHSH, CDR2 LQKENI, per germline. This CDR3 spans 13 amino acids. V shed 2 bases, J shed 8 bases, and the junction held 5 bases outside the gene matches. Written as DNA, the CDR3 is TGTGCCAGCTCACCAGCGACAGGGAGCGGCTACACCTTC. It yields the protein CASSPATGSGYTF.

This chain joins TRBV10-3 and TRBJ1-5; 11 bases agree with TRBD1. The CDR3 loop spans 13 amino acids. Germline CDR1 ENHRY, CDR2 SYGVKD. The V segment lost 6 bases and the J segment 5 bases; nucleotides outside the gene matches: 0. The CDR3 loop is CAIRGQGDQPQHF. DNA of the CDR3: TGTGCCATCAGGGGACAGGGGGATCAGCCCCAGCATTTT.

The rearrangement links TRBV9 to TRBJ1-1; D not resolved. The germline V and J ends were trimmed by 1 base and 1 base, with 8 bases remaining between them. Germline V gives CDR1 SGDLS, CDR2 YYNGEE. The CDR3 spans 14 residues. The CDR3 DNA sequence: TGTGCCAGCAGCGTAAGTTCACAGAACACTGAAGCTTTCTTT. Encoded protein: CASSVSSQNTEAFF.

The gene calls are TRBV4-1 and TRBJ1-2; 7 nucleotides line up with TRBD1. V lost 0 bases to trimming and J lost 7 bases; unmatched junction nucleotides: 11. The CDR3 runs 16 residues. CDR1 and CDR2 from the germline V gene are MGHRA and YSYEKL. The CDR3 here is CASSQDNDRVIRGYTF. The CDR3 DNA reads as TGCGCCAGCAGCCAAGACAACGACAGGGTAATACGTGGCTACACCTTC.

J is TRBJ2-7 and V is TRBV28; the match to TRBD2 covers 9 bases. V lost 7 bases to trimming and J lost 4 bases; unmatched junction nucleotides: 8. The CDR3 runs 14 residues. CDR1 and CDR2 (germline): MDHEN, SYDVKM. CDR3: CASTTAGGRYEQYF. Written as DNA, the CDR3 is TGTGCCAGCACCACAGCGGGGGGTCGGTACGAGCAGTACTTC.

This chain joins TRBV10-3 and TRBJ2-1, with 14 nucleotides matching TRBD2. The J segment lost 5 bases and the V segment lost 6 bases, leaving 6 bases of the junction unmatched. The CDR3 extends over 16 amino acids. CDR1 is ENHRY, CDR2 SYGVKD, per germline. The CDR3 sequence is CAIRGLAGVRNNEQFF. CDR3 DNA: TGTGCCATCAGGGGACTAGCGGGAGTGAGGAACAATGAGCAGTTCTTC.

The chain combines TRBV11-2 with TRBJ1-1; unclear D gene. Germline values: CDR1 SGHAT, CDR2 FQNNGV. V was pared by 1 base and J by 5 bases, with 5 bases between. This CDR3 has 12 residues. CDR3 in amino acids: CASSLGLTEAFF. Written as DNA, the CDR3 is TGTGCCAGCAGCTTAGGACTAACTGAAGCTTTCTTT.

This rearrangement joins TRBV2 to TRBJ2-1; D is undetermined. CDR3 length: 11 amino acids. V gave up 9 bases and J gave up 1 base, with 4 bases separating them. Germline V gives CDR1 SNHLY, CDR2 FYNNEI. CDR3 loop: CASVSYNEQFF. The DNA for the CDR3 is TGTGCCAGTGTATCCTACAATGAGCAGTTCTTC.

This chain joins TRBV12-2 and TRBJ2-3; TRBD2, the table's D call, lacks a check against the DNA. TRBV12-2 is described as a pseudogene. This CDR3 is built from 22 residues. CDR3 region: CASRLAHSSPAPRRVSTDTQYF. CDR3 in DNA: TGTGCAAGTCGCTTAGCGCATTCCTCCCCGGCCCCTCGCCGGGTTAGCACAGATACGCAGTATTTT.

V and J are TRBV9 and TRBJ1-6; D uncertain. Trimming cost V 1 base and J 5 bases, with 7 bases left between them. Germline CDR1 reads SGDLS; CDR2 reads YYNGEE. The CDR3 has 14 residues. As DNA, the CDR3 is TGTGCCAGCAGCGTACGGAGGGATAATTCACCCCTCCACTTT. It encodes CASSVRRDNSPLHF.

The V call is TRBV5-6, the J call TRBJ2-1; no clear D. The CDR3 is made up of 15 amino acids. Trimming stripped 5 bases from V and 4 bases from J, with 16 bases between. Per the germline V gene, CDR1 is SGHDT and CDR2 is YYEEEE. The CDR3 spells CASRPARIGYNEQFF. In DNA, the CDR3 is TGTGCCAGCAGGCCGGCGAGAATCGGGTACAATGAGCAGTTCTTC.

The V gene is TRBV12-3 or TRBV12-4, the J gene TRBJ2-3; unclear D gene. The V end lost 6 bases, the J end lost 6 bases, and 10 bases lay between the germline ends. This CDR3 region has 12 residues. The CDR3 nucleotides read TGTGCCAGCAGGGCGCAGGTGGATACGCAGTATTTT. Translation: CASRAQVDTQYF.

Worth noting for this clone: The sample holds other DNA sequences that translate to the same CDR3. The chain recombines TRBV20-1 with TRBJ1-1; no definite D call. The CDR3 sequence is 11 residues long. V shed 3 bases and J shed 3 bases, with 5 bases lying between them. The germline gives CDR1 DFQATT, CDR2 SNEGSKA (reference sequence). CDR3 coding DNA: TGCAGTGCTAGGCGGGACACTGAAGCTTTCTTT. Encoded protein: CSARRDTEAFF.

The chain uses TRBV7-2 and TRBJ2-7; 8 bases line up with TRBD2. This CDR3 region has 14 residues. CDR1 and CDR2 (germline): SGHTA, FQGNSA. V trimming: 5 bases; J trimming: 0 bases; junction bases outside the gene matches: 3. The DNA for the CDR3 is TGTGCCAGCAGCCGTAGCGGGGACTCCTACGAGCAGTACTTC. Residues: CASSRSGDSYEQYF.

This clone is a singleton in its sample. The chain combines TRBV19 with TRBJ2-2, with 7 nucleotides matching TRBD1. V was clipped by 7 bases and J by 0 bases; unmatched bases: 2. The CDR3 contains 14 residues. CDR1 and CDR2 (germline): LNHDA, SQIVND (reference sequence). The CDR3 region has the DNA TGTGCCAGTAATGGACAGGCGAACACCGGGGAGCTGTTTTTT. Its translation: CASNGQANTGELFF.

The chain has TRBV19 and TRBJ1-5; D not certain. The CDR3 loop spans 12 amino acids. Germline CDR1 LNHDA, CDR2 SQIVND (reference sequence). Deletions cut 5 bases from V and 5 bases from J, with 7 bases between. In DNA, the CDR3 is TGTGCCAGTAGTTTGGGAGATCAGCCCCAGCATTTT. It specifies CASSLGDQPQHF. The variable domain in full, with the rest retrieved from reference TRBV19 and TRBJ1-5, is DGGITQSPKYLFRKEGQNVTLSCEQNLNHDAMYWYRQDPGQGLRLIYYSQIVNDFQKGDIAEGYSVSREKKESFPLTVTSAQKNPTAFYLCASSLGDQPQHFGDGTRLSIL.

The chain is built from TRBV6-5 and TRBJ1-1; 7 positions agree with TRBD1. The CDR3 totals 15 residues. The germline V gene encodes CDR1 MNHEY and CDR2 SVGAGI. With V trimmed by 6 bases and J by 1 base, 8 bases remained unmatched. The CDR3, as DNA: TGTGCCAGCAGCACGGAGGGGGCCCAGAACACTGAAGCTTTCTTT. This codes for CASSTEGAQNTEAFF.